The present entry profiles one T cell receptor (beta chain) with its context. The antigen it binds to is not known. No quality values exist for individual bases; no much larger clone is one base distant. These data come from a study of memory B cells and T cells in multiple sclerosis (dated by TCRdb to 2016 to 2019). Background on the whole study: In multiple sclerosis patients, the study set the TCR beta repertoires of autoproliferating peripheral T cells against those of T cells infiltrating brain lesions. Two multiple sclerosis patients were included in the TCR sequencing because brain lesions obtained at autopsy or brain-infiltrating cells obtained from biopsy were available for them. Results the study describes overall, beyond this receptor: Because clone-set sizes varied across compartments, the counts of shared clonotypes were affected, making normalization necessary.

TCRbeta CDR3 regions were amplified from extracted genomic DNA using the immunoSEQ Platform. Multiplex PCR, high-throughput sequencing and a vendor bioinformatics pipeline were brought together in the immunoSEQ assay. Per the original workflow: After discarding non-productive sequences and any CDR3s under 4 amino acids in length, clonotype frequencies were recalculated for each sample. Shared clonotypes were identified in immunoSEQ Analyzer 2.0 as identical CDR3 amino acid, V gene and J gene sequences. Repertoire overlap was normalized by dividing shared clonotype counts by the product of both clone-set sizes, scaled by 1000 into arbitrary units. This immuneACCESS table, as held by TCRdb, lists in-frame sequences with V and J called but not all clones. Of the missing ones, under half trace to an unresolved V gene in checked studies; the others have no known cause. Clone size and V and J calls were adopted from that table, with D and trimming inferred from the DNA. The sample includes tens of thousands of clones, with roughly 83% observed a single time. The ten largest clones represent approximately 2.5% of the sample.

After stimulus-free culture of CFSE-labeled PBMCs, the autoproliferating (CFSEdim) and non-proliferating (CFSEhi) T cell fractions were sequenced separately. In total, some 50 million CFSE-labeled PBMCs were cultured without stimulus for approximately seven days, after which replicate wells were pooled. Labeling of PBMCs used approximately 0.5 uM CFSE, and the cells were then grown in serum-free AIM-V medium with no exogenous stimuli added. Before use, PBMCs were isolated by Ficoll density gradient centrifugation and cryopreserved. Using a FACSAria III, live 7-AAD-negative cells were sorted, then washed with PBS and stored frozen at -80 degrees C as dry pellets. The receptor was derived from a human donor with multiple sclerosis. Sequencing used PBMCs from blood kept in culture.

The DNA sequence follows: TGTGCCAGCAGTCCAAGATTCACAAATAGCAATCAGCCCCAGCATTTT. The resulting protein is CASSPRFTNSNQPQHF. This receptor chain uses TRBV2 and TRBJ1-5; the D gene cannot be named for sure. The V end loses 5 bases and the J end loses 0 bases, and a stretch of 14 bases separates them. Looking up the germline V gene yields CDR1 SNHLY and CDR2 FYNNEI. The CDR3 contains 16 residues, cysteine and phenylalanine counted. The retained sequence is limited to the CDR3, 48 bases, with the frame set at the first base.